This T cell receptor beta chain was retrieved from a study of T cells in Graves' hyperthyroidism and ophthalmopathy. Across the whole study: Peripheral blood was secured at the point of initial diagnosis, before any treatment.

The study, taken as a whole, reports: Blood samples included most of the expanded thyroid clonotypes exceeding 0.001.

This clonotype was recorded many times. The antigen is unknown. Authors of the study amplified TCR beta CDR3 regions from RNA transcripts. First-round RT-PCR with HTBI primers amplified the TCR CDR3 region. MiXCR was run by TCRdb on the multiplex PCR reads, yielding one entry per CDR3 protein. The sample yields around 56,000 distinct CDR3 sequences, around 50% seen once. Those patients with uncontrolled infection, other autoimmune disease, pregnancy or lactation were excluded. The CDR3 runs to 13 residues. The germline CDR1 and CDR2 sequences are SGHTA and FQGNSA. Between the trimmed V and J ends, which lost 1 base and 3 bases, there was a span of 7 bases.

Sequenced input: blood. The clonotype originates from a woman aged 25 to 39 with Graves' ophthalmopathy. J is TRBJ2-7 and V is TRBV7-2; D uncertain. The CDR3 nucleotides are TGTGCCAGCAGCTTAGTCAGCCTCTACGAGCAGTACTTC. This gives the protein CASSLVSLYEQYF.